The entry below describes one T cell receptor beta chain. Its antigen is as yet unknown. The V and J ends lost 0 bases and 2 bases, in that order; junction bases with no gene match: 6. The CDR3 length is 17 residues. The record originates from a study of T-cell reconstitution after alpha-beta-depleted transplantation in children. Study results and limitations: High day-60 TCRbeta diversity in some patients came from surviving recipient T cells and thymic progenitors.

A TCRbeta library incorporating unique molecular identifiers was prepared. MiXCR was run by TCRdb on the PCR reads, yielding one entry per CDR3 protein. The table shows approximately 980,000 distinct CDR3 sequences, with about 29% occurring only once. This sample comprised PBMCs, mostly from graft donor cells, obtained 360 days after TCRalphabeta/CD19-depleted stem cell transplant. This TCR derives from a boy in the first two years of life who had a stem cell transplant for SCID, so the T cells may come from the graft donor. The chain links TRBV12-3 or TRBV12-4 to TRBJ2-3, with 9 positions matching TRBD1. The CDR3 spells CASSLARGTGLTDTQYF. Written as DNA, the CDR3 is TGTGCCAGCAGTTTAGCGAGAGGGACAGGGCTCACAGATACGCAGTATTTT.